This TCR beta chain was identified during a study of T cells in tuberculosis. Study context: A South African cohort included IGRA-negative adolescents, latently infected IGRA-positive adolescents and adults with active tuberculosis.

The repertoire was sequenced with immunoSEQ multiplex PCR; TCRdb's copy has only in-frame clones and lacks some. Of tens of thousands of clones detected, around 90% appear once; the ten largest clones hold approximately 6.8%. With respect to this clone: Antigen specificity is unknown.

The CDR3 contains 14 residues. Germline V gene sequence: CDR1 SNHLY, CDR2 FYNNEI. V gave up 6 bases and J gave up 5 bases, with 13 bases separating them. Study results and caveats: Active tuberculosis TCR-alpha repertoires lay closer to GMM-specific TCRs than IGRA-negative controls, suggesting clonal expansion. Selection depended on which cryopreserved specimens were available.

Time point given: new active TB diagnosis, blood taken before or within 7 days of starting treatment. Each donor contributed about 100,000 T cells on average, unsorted. Sequenced here: PBMCs, sampled at tuberculosis diagnosis. This sequence originates from an adult with tuberculosis. V is TRBV2 and J is TRBJ1-4, with D possibly being TRBD1 (5 bases). For the CDR3, the DNA is TGTGCCAGCAGCCTACAGGTCGAGAATGAAAAACTGTTTTTT. This gives the protein CASSLQVENEKLFF.